These T cell receptor beta chains were read from a single sample in a study of blood T cell repertoires in COVID-19. Assay used: immunoSEQ multiplex PCR; TCRdb lists only in-frame clones, some missing. The sample holds 300,000 to 350,000 clones, around 90% seen once. Sample: peripheral blood. The receptors derive from a woman aged 40-49 years with COVID-19, enrolled during active disease. Each CDR3 is given with its conserved first and last residue. For some rows the clone size is stated as once, few or many, or as a class when expanded; others skip it.

clone size,V gene,J gene,CDR3 protein
NA,TRBV3-1/TRBV3-2,TRBJ1-1,CASSQEDRFNTEAFF
NA,TRBV6-5,TRBJ1-6,CASSKGQVNSPLHF
NA,TRBV3-1/TRBV3-2,TRBJ2-5,CASSMGVRDTKETQYF
NA,TRBV7-9,TRBJ2-3,CASSLQQGTQYF
NA,TRBV7-6,TRBJ2-6,CASGPTSGTSGANVLTF
NA,TRBV18,TRBJ2-7,CASSPPPGGFSEQYF
NA,TRBV5-1,TRBJ2-7,CASSLEWGLAGIYEQYF
NA,TRBV29-1,TRBJ2-2,CSVYLRSGTGGPLNTGELFF
NA,TRBV14,TRBJ1-4,CASSQGTGGRPTNEKLFF
few,TRBV3-1/TRBV3-2,TRBJ1-2,CASSQGGYGYTF
once,TRBV24-1,TRBJ2-1,CATRIGLAGGPGNEQFF
NA,TRBV14,TRBJ2-2,CASSLGANTGELFF
NA,TRBV15,TRBJ2-5,CATGPAGAAGETQYF
NA,TRBV30,TRBJ1-2,CAWIRGQNYGYTF
NA,TRBV7-9,TRBJ1-4,CASSLGEPNANEKLFF
NA,TRBV4-3,TRBJ2-2,CASSHRGGSAGGLPGELFF
NA,TRBV7-6,TRBJ1-1,CASSSLGGANTEAFF
NA,TRBV5-6,TRBJ2-4,CASSLQGTKNIQYF
NA,TRBV28,TRBJ1-2,CASSKRDGYTF
NA,TRBV5-1,TRBJ1-1,CASSLGVGGTEAFF
NA,TRBV7-2,TRBJ1-5,CASSLEENQPQHF
NA,TRBV30,TRBJ2-7,CAWSVPGAAPSYEQYF
NA,TRBV30,TRBJ1-1,CAWNSGQNTEAFF
NA,TRBV6-5,TRBJ2-4,CASSPRTGYKNIQYF
NA,TRBV19,TRBJ1-2,CASSPPPTGANYGYTF
NA,TRBV9,TRBJ2-5,CASSVRTGQETQYF